The 27 T cell receptor beta chains in this list originate from one sample, sequenced in a study of blood T cell repertoires in COVID-19. Measured with immunoSEQ multiplex PCR; TCRdb has only the in-frame clones, and not every one. The data contain about 340,000 clones, around 88% of them singletons. Input material: peripheral blood. The origin of the receptors is a woman aged 60-75 years with COVID-19, enrolled during active disease.

The J gene is TRBJ2-3, the V gene TRBV7-8, with 9 bases identical to TRBD2. The CDR3 has 15 amino acids. Germline CDR1 reads SGHVS; CDR2 reads FQNEAQ. Losses at the gene ends were 8 bases for V and 1 base for J; bases not matched to a gene: 7. The CDR3 spells CASGAGGLGTDTQYF. DNA of the CDR3: TGTGCCAGCGGGGCGGGGGGGCTTGGCACAGATACGCAGTATTTT.

The V and J genes are TRBV9 and TRBJ2-1, with 7 bases identical to TRBD2. This CDR3 has 17 residues. V trimming: 0 bases; J trimming: 4 bases; junction bases outside the gene matches: 10. Germline CDR1 SGDLS, CDR2 YYNGEE. The CDR3 sequence: CASSVGAGRGMYNEQFF. The CDR3 nucleotides read TGTGCCAGCAGCGTAGGGGCCGGGCGGGGGATGTACAATGAGCAGTTCTTC. The variable domain in full, with the rest retrieved from reference TRBV9 and TRBJ2-1, is DSGVTQTPKHLITATGQRVTLRCSPRSGDLSVYWYQQSLDQGLQFLIQYYNGEERAKGNILERFSAQQFPDLHSELNLSSLELGDSALYFCASSVGAGRGMYNEQFFGPGTRLTVL.

On this clone itself: Other DNA sequences in this specimen translate into the identical CDR3. This sequence joins TRBV30 and TRBJ2-3; 12 bases fit TRBD2. With 4 bases clipped from V and 4 bases from J, the junction kept 0 bases outside the gene matches. The CDR3 covers 13 residues. Germline V CDR1 and CDR2: GTSNPN, SVGIG (reference sequence). For the CDR3, the DNA is TGTGCCTGGACTAGCGGGGGGGCAGATACGCAGTATTTT. Translated: CAWTSGGADTQYF.

V is TRBV20-1 and J is TRBJ1-1; TRBD1 aligns across 8 bases. This CDR3 contains 16 residues. V was pared by 3 bases and J by 3 bases, with 12 bases of the junction left unmatched. The V gene's germline CDR1 is DFQATT and CDR2 SNEGSKA (reference sequence). The CDR3 reads CSASEEDRGDYTEAFF. CDR3 DNA sequence: TGCAGTGCTAGTGAGGAAGACAGGGGTGATTACACTGAAGCTTTCTTT.

The rearrangement uses TRBV19 and TRBJ1-3; D gene uncertain. Trimming cost V 6 bases and J 0 bases, with 9 bases left between them. The CDR3 is 14 amino acids. CDR1 LNHDA and CDR2 SQIVND come from the germline V gene (reference sequence). CDR3 sequence (DNA): TGTGCCAGTAGAGCTGCTCACTCTGGAAACACCATATATTTT. Translating gives CASRAAHSGNTIYF.

The J gene is TRBJ2-5, the V gene TRBV2; TRBD2 aligns across 8 bases. Germline CDR1 is SNHLY and CDR2 is FYNNEI. Unmatched junction bases numbered 6, after V lost 5 bases and J lost 4 bases. The CDR3 has 14 residues. CDR3 sequence (DNA): TGTGCCAGCAGTAAGGCTAGCGGGCTAGAGACCCAGTACTTC. Its translation: CASSKASGLETQYF.

The chain carries TRBV27 and TRBJ1-2; a weak D match, TRBD1 (5 bases). V shed 7 bases and J shed 4 bases, with 22 bases lying between them. The CDR3 is 16 residues long. Germline CDR1 is MNHEY and CDR2 is SMNVEV (reference sequence). The CDR3 DNA follows: TGTGCCAGCACTCCCTTAGGGGCTGGGGCCTCCTATGGCTACACCTTC. It is translated as CASTPLGAGASYGYTF.

J is TRBJ1-3 and V is TRBV19; TRBD1 aligns across 9 bases. The J segment lost 0 bases and the V segment lost 6 bases, leaving 12 bases of the junction unmatched. Germline loops: CDR1 LNHDA, CDR2 SQIVND (reference sequence). The CDR3 is made up of 18 amino acids. The CDR3 nucleotides read TGTGCCAGTAGGGACCCGGGACAGGGTCGGTCCTCTGGAAACACCATATATTTT. It is translated as CASRDPGQGRSSGNTIYF.

The chain employs TRBV10-2 and TRBJ2-3; 7 bases agree with TRBD1. V lost 3 bases and J lost 0; bases outside the gene matches: 3. Germline V CDR1 and CDR2: WSHSY, SAAADI. CDR3 length: 15 residues. CDR3 sequence: CASSDRQGSTDTQYF. CDR3 bases: TGCGCCAGCAGTGACAGACAGGGAAGCACAGATACGCAGTATTTT.

In DNA, the CDR3 is TGTGCCAGCAGTTACTCGATTAGGGACATAATTGAGACCGGGGAGCTGTTTTTT. Residues: CASSYSIRDIIETGELFF. The chain links TRBV6-2 or TRBV6-3 to TRBJ2-2; D may be TRBD1 (6 bases). This CDR3 is 18 amino acids long. Trimming stripped 0 bases from V and 5 bases from J, with 19 bases between. Per the germline V gene, CDR1 is MNHEY and CDR2 is SVGEGT.

V gene TRBV2 combines with J gene TRBJ1-2; D is unresolved. V shed 4 bases and J shed 3 bases, with 12 bases lying between them. CDR3 length: 14 amino acids. Germline CDR1 is SNHLY and CDR2 is FYNNEI. DNA for the CDR3: TGTGCCAGCAGTGCTGCGTCTCCTTACTATGGCTACACCTTC. This sequence encodes CASSAASPYYGYTF.

This clone is a singleton in its sample. This rearrangement joins TRBV6-1 to TRBJ1-5; D perhaps matches TRBD1 (5 bases). V lost 3 bases to trimming and J lost 5 bases, with 8 bases between them. Germline CDR1 and CDR2: MNHNS and SASEGT. This CDR3 is built from 13 residues. CDR3 DNA sequence: TGTGCCAGCAGTGACAGGGAAGATCAGCCCCAGCATTTT. It translates to CASSDREDQPQHF.

This clone came up a few times. This CDR3 is also generated by other DNA sequences in the sample. This chain joins TRBV9 and TRBJ1-1; 9 positions agree with TRBD1. V lost 0 bases and J lost 6; bases outside the gene matches: 0. The germline gives CDR1 SGDLS, CDR2 YYNGEE. CDR3 length equals 13 residues. CDR3 bases: TGTGCCAGCAGCGTAGGACAGGGGGCTGAAGCTTTCTTT. Encoded protein: CASSVGQGAEAFF.

This chain uses TRBV18 with TRBJ2-7; D perhaps matches TRBD1 (5 bases). The CDR3 covers 16 residues. CDR1 and CDR2 (germline): KGHSH, LQKENI. V was cut by 0 bases and J by 0 bases, with 12 bases left in between. The CDR3 sequence is CASSPPIQESSYEQYF. The CDR3 region has the DNA TGTGCCAGCTCACCACCAATACAGGAAAGCTCCTACGAGCAGTACTTC.

The gene calls are TRBV27 and TRBJ1-3; TRBD1 matches 7 bases. CDR3 length: 15 residues. The trim removed 5 bases at V and 2 bases at J, leaving 6 bases unmatched. Germline CDR1 and CDR2: MNHEY and SMNVEV (reference sequence). The CDR3 sequence: CASSPQGVAGNTIYF. The CDR3 DNA reads as TGTGCCAGCAGTCCCCAGGGGGTGGCTGGAAACACCATATATTTT.

This clone was seen once. The chain uses TRBV2 and TRBJ2-1, with D tentatively TRBD2 (5 bases). The length of the CDR3 is 14 residues. Germline values: CDR1 SNHLY, CDR2 FYNNEI. V lost 2 bases and J lost 0, with 5 bases in between. CDR3 in amino acids: CASSETSSYNEQFF. The CDR3, as DNA: TGTGCCAGCAGTGAAACTAGCTCCTACAATGAGCAGTTCTTC.

The chain combines TRBV3-1 (or the pseudogene TRBV3-2) with TRBJ1-1; D is perhaps TRBD1 (5 bases). V was pared by 6 bases and J by 6 bases, with 14 bases between. CDR3 length: 13 amino acids. Germline V CDR1 and CDR2: LGHDT, YNNKEL (reference sequence). The CDR3 here is CASRKDNRPEAFF. Here the CDR3 DNA reads TGTGCCAGCAGAAAGGACAACCGACCTGAAGCTTTCTTT.

The genes are TRBV4-2 and TRBJ1-3; D perhaps matches TRBD1 (5 bases). There are 16 residues in the CDR3. Germline CDR1 is LGHNA and CDR2 is YNFKEQ. Trimming removed 3 bases from V and 0 bases from J, with 12 bases in between. The CDR3 nucleotides are TGTGCCAGCAGCCAGACACGGGGGGACTCTGGAAACACCATATATTTT. It codes for CASSQTRGDSGNTIYF.

The chain couples TRBV5-1 to TRBJ2-2; 10 nucleotides agree with TRBD2. The V gene's germline CDR1 is SGHRS and CDR2 YFSETQ. Trimming cost V 4 bases and J 5 bases; bases outside gene matches: 8. The CDR3 is 16 residues long. Here the CDR3 DNA reads TGCGCCAGCAGCCACGCCCTAGCGGGGGATACCGGGGAGCTGTTTTTT. Protein: CASSHALAGDTGELFF.

This rearrangement joins TRBV12-3 or TRBV12-4 to TRBJ1-2; weak D call: TRBD1 (6 bases). CDR3 size: 13 residues. V lost 6 bases to trimming and J lost 9 bases, with 17 bases between them. CDR3 nucleotide sequence: TGTGCCAGCAGAACGGACAGTAGTGCCCGCTACACCTTC. Its protein product is CASRTDSSARYTF.

The CDR3 sequence is CASRPIGGGYEQYF. DNA for the CDR3: TGTGCCAGCAGACCGATCGGCGGGGGCTACGAGCAGTACTTC. V gene TRBV11-2 combines with J gene TRBJ2-7, with 7 nucleotides matching TRBD2. The CDR3 extends over 14 amino acids. The germline V gene encodes CDR1 SGHAT and CDR2 FQNNGV. Trimming removed 6 bases from V and 3 bases from J; junction bases left unmatched: 8. The full variable domain, its missing parts supplied by reference TRBV11-2 and TRBJ2-7, is EAGVAQSPRYKIIEKRQSVAFWCNPISGHATLYWYQQILGQGPKLLIQFQNNGVVDDSQLPKDRFSAERLKGVDSTLKIQPAKLEDSAVYLCASRPIGGGYEQYFGPGTRLTVT.

This clone appeared a single time. V and J are TRBV11-2 and TRBJ2-7, with D possibly being TRBD2 (5 bases). Germline CDR1 and CDR2: SGHAT and FQNNGV. CDR3 size: 17 residues. V dropped 4 bases and J dropped 3 bases, with 22 bases sitting between them. The CDR3 DNA sequence: TGTGCCAGCAGCTCCACCCCGGGATCCCGAAAATTCTACGAGCAGTACTTC. This sequence encodes CASSSTPGSRKFYEQYF.

The V gene is TRBV5-8, the J gene TRBJ1-4, with a possible D match to TRBD1 (5 bases). CDR1 and CDR2 (germline): SGHTS, YDEGEE. The CDR3 contains 14 residues. The V gene lost 4 bases and the J gene lost 1 base, with 8 bases spanning the gap. CDR3 sequence: CASSQGRTNEKLFF. Here the CDR3 DNA reads TGTGCCAGCAGCCAGGGTAGAACTAATGAAAAACTGTTTTTT.

About this clone itself: Other DNA sequences from this sample encode an identical CDR3 as well. CDR3 sequence: CASSLRQGATNEKLFF. DNA for the CDR3: TGTGCCAGCAGCCTTAGACAGGGGGCAACTAATGAAAAACTGTTTTTT. V and J are TRBV14 and TRBJ1-4, with 9 bases lining up with TRBD1. In germline, CDR1 is SGHDN, CDR2 FVKESK. The CDR3 runs to 16 residues. The junction had 3 bases not matched to a gene; V was cut back by 4 bases and J by 0 bases.

The V gene is TRBV5-1, the J gene TRBJ2-3; D not resolved. Germline assignment: CDR1 SGHRS and CDR2 YFSETQ. The CDR3 is made up of 14 amino acids. V was shortened by 1 base and J by 0 bases, with 6 bases between the two germline ends. The CDR3: CASSLQASTDTQYF. Written as DNA, the CDR3 is TGCGCCAGCAGCTTGCAGGCTAGCACAGATACGCAGTATTTT.

The chain links TRBV7-2 to TRBJ2-7; TRBD2 matches 8 bases. This CDR3 is 15 amino acids long. CDR1 is SGHTA, CDR2 FQGNSA, per germline. J gave up 9 bases and V 0 bases, and 10 bases lay outside the gene matches. CDR3 in amino acids: CASSLAISGVGGQYF. For the CDR3, the DNA is TGTGCCAGCAGCTTAGCGATTAGCGGGGTGGGCGGGCAGTACTTC.

The chain carries TRBV6-2 or TRBV6-3 and TRBJ1-1, with D possibly TRBD1 on 5 matching bases. The CDR3 covers 16 residues. Germline V lookup: CDR1 MNHEY, CDR2 SVGEGT. V dropped 2 bases and J dropped 4 bases, with 17 bases sitting between them. CDR3 in amino acids: CASSYGSGGRTTEAFF. The CDR3 region has the DNA TGTGCCAGCAGTTACGGTTCCGGGGGTCGGACCACTGAAGCTTTCTTT.